The clone carrying this TCR beta chain appeared a few times. V lost 3 bases and J lost 7; bases outside the gene matches: 7. CDR3 length equals 14 residues. Germline CDR1 is DFQATT and CDR2 is SNEGSKA (reference sequence). The data were obtained in a study of blood T cell repertoires in COVID-19. Study-wide background: COVID-19 samples from acute and convalescent phases originated in the United States, Italy and Spain. Sample material is recorded as cDNA or gDNA derived from T cells, B-cell-depleted T cells, or PBMCs.

Original analysis: Nucleated cell counts were estimated from reference gene primer amplification. The assay was immunoSEQ multiplex PCR, and TCRdb's table has in-frame clones only and misses some. D and trimming were read from the DNA, whereas the V and J calls and clone size are those reported in that table. The table records some 490,000 clones, 70% to 90% of them present only once. The source of this sequence is a human donor in a cohort sampled during active COVID-19. This sequence joins TRBV20-1 and TRBJ2-1; 9 bases map to TRBD2. The sample consisted of peripheral blood. The CDR3 protein is CSASTAGGRNEQFF. In DNA form, the CDR3 reads TGCAGTGCTAGTACGGCGGGAGGGCGGAATGAGCAGTTCTTC.